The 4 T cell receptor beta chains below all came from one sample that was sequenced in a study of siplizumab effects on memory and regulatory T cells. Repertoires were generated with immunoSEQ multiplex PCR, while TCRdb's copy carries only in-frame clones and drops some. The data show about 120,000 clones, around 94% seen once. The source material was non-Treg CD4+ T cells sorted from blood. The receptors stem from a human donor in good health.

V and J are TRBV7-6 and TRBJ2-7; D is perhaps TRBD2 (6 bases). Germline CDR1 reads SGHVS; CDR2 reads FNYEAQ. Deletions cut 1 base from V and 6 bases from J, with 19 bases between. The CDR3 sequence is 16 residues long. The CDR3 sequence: CASSLVGSGGRSEQYF. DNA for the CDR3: TGTGCCAGCAGCTTAGTCGGGAGCGGCGGCCGAAGCGAGCAGTACTTC.

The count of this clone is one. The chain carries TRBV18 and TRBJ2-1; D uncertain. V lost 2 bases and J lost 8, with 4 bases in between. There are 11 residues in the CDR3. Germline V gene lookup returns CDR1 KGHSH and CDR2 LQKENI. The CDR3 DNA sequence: TGTGCCAGCTCACCAATGGATGAGCAGTTCTTC. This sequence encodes CASSPMDEQFF.

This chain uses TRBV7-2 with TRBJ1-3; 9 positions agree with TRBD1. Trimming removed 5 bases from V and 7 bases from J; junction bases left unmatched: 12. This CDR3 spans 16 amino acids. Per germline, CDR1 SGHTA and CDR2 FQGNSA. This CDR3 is CASSPHQTGGKNTIYF. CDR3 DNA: TGTGCCAGCAGCCCCCATCAGACAGGGGGGAAGAACACCATATATTTT.

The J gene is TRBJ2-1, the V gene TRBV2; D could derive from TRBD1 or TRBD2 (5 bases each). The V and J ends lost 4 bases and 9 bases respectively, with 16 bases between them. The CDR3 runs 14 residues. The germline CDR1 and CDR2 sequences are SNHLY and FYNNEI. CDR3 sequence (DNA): TGTGCCAGCAGTGTAGGGACCACCGCCGGTGAGCAGTTCTTC. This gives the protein CASSVGTTAGEQFF.